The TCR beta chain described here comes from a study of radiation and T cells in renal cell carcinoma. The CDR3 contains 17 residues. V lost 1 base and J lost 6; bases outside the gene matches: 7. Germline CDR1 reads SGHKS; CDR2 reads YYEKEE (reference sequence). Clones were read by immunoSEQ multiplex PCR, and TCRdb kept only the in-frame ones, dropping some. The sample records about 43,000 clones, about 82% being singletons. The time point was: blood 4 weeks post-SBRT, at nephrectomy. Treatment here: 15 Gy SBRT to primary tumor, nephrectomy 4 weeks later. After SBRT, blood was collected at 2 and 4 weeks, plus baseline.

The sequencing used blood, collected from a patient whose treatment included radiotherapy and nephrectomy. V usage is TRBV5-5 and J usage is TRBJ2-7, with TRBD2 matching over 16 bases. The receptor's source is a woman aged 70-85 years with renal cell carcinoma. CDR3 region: CASSLPGLAGGPSEQYF. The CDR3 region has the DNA TGTGCCAGCAGCTTGCCGGGACTAGCGGGAGGGCCCTCCGAGCAGTACTTC.